Reported below is one TCR beta chain. The data originate from a study of blood T cell repertoires in COVID-19. Across the whole study: From the United States, Italy and Spain came samples of acute and convalescent COVID-19. T cells, B-cell-depleted T cells, or PBMCs supplied cDNA or gDNA.

The CDR3 consists of 17 residues. Trimming cost V 3 bases and J 3 bases; bases outside gene matches: 12. Per the germline V gene, CDR1 is SGHNT and CDR2 is YYREEE (reference sequence). In the study's own analysis: Nucleated cell counts were estimated from reference gene primer amplification. This table comes from immunoSEQ multiplex PCR, and its TCRdb copy is limited to in-frame clones, with some not included. V, J and clone size are taken as reported in that table, and D and trimming were inferred from the DNA itself. The sample records 150,000 or so clones, 79% being singletons. This TCR derives from a woman in her fifties or sixties with COVID-19, enrolled during active disease. The chain is built from TRBV5-4 and TRBJ2-1; 7 nucleotides align to TRBD1. Sequenced sample: peripheral blood. The CDR3 here is CASSWDYRGANYNEQFF. CDR3 bases: TGTGCCAGCAGCTGGGATTACAGGGGAGCGAACTACAATGAGCAGTTCTTC.